The TCR beta chain under discussion was sequenced for a study of blood T cell repertoires in COVID-19. Whole-study context: T cells, B-cell-depleted T cells, or PBMCs provided the cDNA or gDNA that served as material.

Participants spanned ages about 18 to 89 years and resided in about two dozen US areas. How the authors handled the data: For nucleated cells, counts were estimated from reference gene primer amplification. Only in-frame clones appear in the TCRdb table, and some are missing; sequencing was by immunoSEQ multiplex PCR. Clone size and the V and J calls come from that table; the DNA yielded D and trimming. The sample holds approximately 260,000 clones; around 80% are singletons and the top ten take around 4.1%. CDR3 length: 16 amino acids. The junction had 6 bases not matched to a gene; V was cut back by 4 bases and J by 2 bases. Germline CDR1 reads SGHDN; CDR2 reads FVKESK.

The rearrangement links TRBV14 to TRBJ2-2; 8 positions agree with TRBD1. This clonotype originated in a man younger than 45 with acute COVID-19. The sequenced sample consisted of PBMCs or T cells enriched from blood (not recorded which). The CDR3 here is CASSLGTGLNTGELFF. The CDR3 DNA reads as TGTGCCAGCAGCCTAGGGACAGGCCTTAACACCGGGGAGCTGTTTTTT. The full variable domain, its missing parts supplied by reference TRBV14 and TRBJ2-2, is EAGVTQFPSHSVIEKGQTVTLRCDPISGHDNLYWYRRVMGKEIKFLLHFVKESKQDESGMPNNRFLAERTGGTYSTLKVQPAELEDSGVYFCASSLGTGLNTGELFFGEGSRLTVL.